These 20 T cell receptor beta chains were all obtained from the same sample, sequenced in a study of shared clonotypes between healthy human individuals. Data came from immunoSEQ multiplex PCR; TCRdb stores just in-frame clones and leaves some out. The sample carries just over 2,000,000 clones, roughly 95% recorded once. Terminally differentiated effector memory CD45RA+ cells were excluded from the naive CD8 cells, which were CD45RO-negative and positively selected for CCR7. The sequencing input was naive CD8+ T cells sorted from blood. Receptors were obtained from a man aged 18 to 30 in good health.

The chain carries TRBV4-1 and TRBJ2-5, with 11 bases fitting TRBD1. The CDR3 runs to 20 residues. Unmatched junction bases numbered 17, after V lost 3 bases and J lost 2 bases. The germline V gene encodes CDR1 MGHRA and CDR2 YSYEKL. The CDR3 loop is CASSHGGGTGGSFLQETQYF. The CDR3 DNA follows: TGCGCCAGCAGCCACGGGGGAGGGACAGGGGGAAGTTTTTTGCAAGAGACCCAGTACTTC.

The chain uses TRBV7-9 and TRBJ2-7; tentatively, D is TRBD1 (5 bases). CDR3 size: 15 residues. CDR1 SEHNR and CDR2 FQNEAQ come from the germline V gene (reference sequence). V dropped 3 bases and J dropped 3 bases, with 15 bases sitting between them. The CDR3 nucleotides read TGTGCCAGCAGCTTCCAGGGCCGACCCAACTACGAGCAGTACTTC. This translates into CASSFQGRPNYEQYF. The variable domain in full, with the rest retrieved from reference TRBV7-9 and TRBJ2-7, is DTGVSQNPRHKITKRGQNVTFRCDPISEHNRLYWYRQTLGQGPEFLTYFQNEAQLEKSRLLSDRFSAERPKGSFSTLEIQRTEQGDSAMYLCASSFQGRPNYEQYFGPGTRLTVT.

Comment on this clone: Other DNA sequences of this sample code for an identical CDR3. V is TRBV19 and J is TRBJ2-7; maybe TRBD1 (6 bases). V lost 4 bases, J lost 4 bases, and 11 bases lay in between. Germline assignment: CDR1 LNHDA and CDR2 SQIVND (reference sequence). CDR3 length equals 13 residues. CDR3 region: CASSNREGYEQYF. The CDR3 nucleotides read TGTGCCAGTAGTAACAGGGAAGGATACGAGCAGTACTTC.

J is TRBJ1-5 and V is TRBV6-5; maybe TRBD1 (6 bases). CDR3 size: 16 residues. Germline CDR1 MNHEY, CDR2 SVGAGI. The V gene lost 0 bases and the J gene lost 6 bases, with 15 bases spanning the gap. This CDR3 is CASSYSAGEKVQPQHF. The CDR3 DNA reads as TGTGCCAGCAGTTACTCAGCAGGGGAGAAAGTTCAGCCCCAGCATTTT.

This clone was recorded once. The V gene is TRBV2, the J gene TRBJ1-6; TRBD1 agrees at 7 bases. The V gene's germline CDR1 is SNHLY and CDR2 FYNNEI. V lost 9 bases, J lost 7 bases, and 12 bases stayed unmatched. The CDR3 runs 15 residues. CDR3 DNA: TGTGCCAGGGCCAGCGCTGGGACAGTCAATTCACCCCTCCACTTT. It is translated as CARASAGTVNSPLHF. The full variable domain, in which reference TRBV2 and TRBJ1-6 provide the parts outside the CDR3, is EPEVTQTPSHQVTQMGQEVILRCVPISNHLYFYWYRQILGQKVEFLVSFYNNEISEKSEIFDDQFSVERPDGSNFTLKIRSTKLEDSAMYFCARASAGTVNSPLHFGNGTRLTVT.

The V call is TRBV10-1, the J call TRBJ2-5; D might be TRBD2 (5 bases). V shed 3 bases and J shed 5 bases, with 19 bases lying between them. CDR1 is WNHNN, CDR2 SYGVQD, per germline (reference sequence). The CDR3 is 16 residues long. In nucleotides, the CDR3 is TGCGCCAGCAGTGAATTAAGAGGACCGCCGGGGGAGACCCAGTACTTC. Protein product: CASSELRGPPGETQYF.

The chain is built from TRBV2 and TRBJ1-3; D is perhaps TRBD1 (5 bases). V was clipped by 0 bases and J by 4 bases, with 10 bases between them. In germline, CDR1 is SNHLY, CDR2 FYNNEI. CDR3 length equals 15 residues. In DNA form, the CDR3 reads TGTGCCAGCAGTGAAGCGGGAGCAGGGGGAAACACCATATATTTT. Translated: CASSEAGAGGNTIYF.

The chain joins TRBV30 to TRBJ2-7; TRBD1 aligns across 8 bases. The CDR3 length is 13 residues. Trimming removed 5 bases from V and 4 bases from J; junction bases left unmatched: 7. CDR1 is GTSNPN, CDR2 SVGIG, per germline (reference sequence). Here the CDR3 DNA reads TGTGCCTGGGTAGGACAGGGTGGTTACGAGCAGTACTTC. It is translated as CAWVGQGGYEQYF. Looking up the rest from reference TRBV30 and TRBJ2-7 gives the full variable domain: SQTIHQWPATLVQPVGSPLSLECTVEGTSNPNLYWYRQAAGRGLQLLFYSVGIGQISSEVPQNLSASRPQDRQFILSSKKLLLSDSGFYLCAWVGQGGYEQYFGPGTRLTVT.

V is TRBV11-2 and J is TRBJ2-7; maybe TRBD1 (6 bases). Trimming removed 3 bases at V and 7 bases at J, with 13 bases between. CDR1 and CDR2 (germline): SGHAT, FQNNGV. This CDR3 comprises 13 residues. CDR3 sequence reads: CASSLTLRGEQYF. For the CDR3, the DNA is TGTGCCAGCAGCTTGACACTAAGGGGGGAGCAGTACTTC.

This clone was found once. The chain is built from TRBV6-5 and TRBJ1-1; possible D gene TRBD1, 5 bases. Deletions cut 0 bases from V and 7 bases from J, with 12 bases between. CDR3 length: 14 residues. CDR1 is MNHEY and CDR2 is SVGAGI in the germline V gene. The CDR3 protein is CASSYSAGRIEAFF. The DNA for the CDR3 is TGTGCCAGCAGTTACTCGGCGGGACGAATTGAAGCTTTCTTT.

Details on this clone: At the DNA level, this CDR3 is encoded by other sequences in the same sample as well. This chain connects TRBV19 to TRBJ2-7, with D possibly matching TRBD2 (5 bases). This CDR3 has 11 residues. The V end lost 7 bases, the J end lost 4 bases, and 8 bases lay between the germline ends. CDR1 is LNHDA, CDR2 SQIVND, per germline (reference sequence). The CDR3 spells CASTGGYEQYF. CDR3 DNA sequence: TGTGCCAGTACGGGCGGGTACGAGCAGTACTTC.

The chain combines TRBV19 with TRBJ1-6, with D tentatively TRBD1 (5 bases). Germline V gene data show CDR1 as LNHDA and CDR2 as SQIVND (reference sequence). V was clipped by 3 bases and J by 8 bases, with 11 bases between them. The CDR3 has 14 amino acids. CDR3 protein: CASSIIGGDSPLHF. In DNA form, the CDR3 reads TGTGCCAGTAGTATTATCGGGGGAGATTCACCCCTCCACTTT.

The rearrangement joins TRBV19 to TRBJ1-3; 9 bases fit TRBD1. Germline values: CDR1 LNHDA, CDR2 SQIVND (reference sequence). The CDR3 extends over 17 amino acids. The junction had 16 bases not matched to a gene; V was cut back by 5 bases and J by 8 bases. CDR3 loop: CASSPALDRGFGDTIYF. CDR3 in DNA: TGTGCCAGTAGTCCCGCCCTGGACAGGGGCTTTGGGGACACCATATATTTT.

The rearrangement links TRBV7-2 to TRBJ2-1, with 7 positions matching TRBD1. Germline V CDR1 and CDR2: SGHTA, FQGNSA. V was clipped by 5 bases and J by 8 bases; unmatched bases: 15. The CDR3 has 16 amino acids. The CDR3 nucleotides read TGTGCCAGCAGCACAGTGGACAGGTTGGATTTCTATGAGCAGTTCTTC. As protein: CASSTVDRLDFYEQFF.

This sequence joins TRBV4-3 and TRBJ2-7; 7 positions match TRBD1. The CDR3 has 15 residues. With 1 base clipped from V and 2 bases from J, the junction kept 5 bases outside the gene matches. Germline loops: CDR1 LGHNA, CDR2 YSLEER. CDR3 sequence reads: CASSQVRDRAYEQYF. The CDR3 DNA is TGCGCCAGCAGCCAAGTCCGGGACAGAGCCTACGAGCAGTACTTC.

The chain joins TRBV4-1 to TRBJ1-1; D gene unclear. Germline V gene sequence: CDR1 MGHRA, CDR2 YSYEKL. V was clipped by 4 bases and J by 1 base, with 19 bases between them. CDR3 length equals 17 residues. DNA for the CDR3: TGCGCCAGCAGCCGACGAGTCGGACCTGGCCCGAACACTGAAGCTTTCTTT. Residues: CASSRRVGPGPNTEAFF.

Concerning this clone itself: The same CDR3 also results from other DNA sequences found in this sample. J is TRBJ2-2 and V is TRBV27; no reliable D call. CDR1 and CDR2 from the germline V gene are MNHEY and SMNVEV (reference sequence). The CDR3 length is 14 residues. The ends were cut back, 0 bases at V and 3 bases at J, with 5 bases in the middle. The CDR3 sequence is CASSLSGYTGELFF. The CDR3 DNA follows: TGTGCCAGCAGTTTATCAGGGTACACCGGGGAGCTGTTTTTT.

J is TRBJ2-5 and V is TRBV6-6; 7 bases are a match to TRBD1. J gave up 3 bases and V 7 bases, and 5 bases lay outside the gene matches. Per the germline V gene, CDR1 is MNHNY and CDR2 is SVGAGI (reference sequence). This CDR3 contains 13 residues. For the CDR3, the DNA is TGTGCCAGCACCCCAGGGGGAAAAGAGACCCAGTACTTC. Encoded protein: CASTPGGKETQYF.

The chain carries TRBV19 and TRBJ1-2; TRBD1 might be the D (6 bases). With 3 bases removed from V and 5 bases from J, the gap between germline ends came to 16 bases. Germline CDR1 and CDR2: LNHDA and SQIVND (reference sequence). The CDR3 consists of 15 residues. The CDR3 sequence is CASSIPDSTLYGYTF. The DNA of the CDR3 is TGTGCCAGTAGTATCCCGGACAGCACCCTGTATGGCTACACCTTC.

The chain has TRBV29-1 and TRBJ2-5, with TRBD2 matching over 7 bases. This CDR3 is built from 16 residues. CDR1 is SQVTM and CDR2 is ANQGSEA in the germline V gene. V trimming: 0 bases; J trimming: 5 bases; junction bases outside the gene matches: 12. CDR3 in DNA: TGCAGCGTTGAAGATCTTCAACCGGGGGGAGGGGAGACCCAGTACTTC. This gives the protein CSVEDLQPGGGETQYF.